Listed here are 22 T cell receptor beta chains from one sample, sequenced in a study of blood T cell repertoires in COVID-19. The data were produced by immunoSEQ multiplex PCR, yet TCRdb's version contains in-frame clones alone and is incomplete. Of about 140,000 clones in the sample, around four fifths were seen once. Input material: peripheral blood. These receptors originate from a woman over 75 with acute or convalescent COVID-19.

The chain carries TRBV15 and TRBJ1-4, with D uncertain. Germline V gene sequence: CDR1 LNHNV, CDR2 YYDKDF (reference sequence). The CDR3 is 15 amino acids. V dropped 1 base and J dropped 3 bases, with 9 bases sitting between them. This CDR3 is CATSRVNSPNEKLFF. The CDR3 coding sequence is TGTGCCACCAGCAGAGTAAACAGTCCTAATGAAAAACTGTTTTTT. Filled out from reference TRBV15 and TRBJ1-4, the complete variable domain reads DAMVIQNPRYQVTQFGKPVTLSCSQTLNHNVMYWYQQKSSQAPKLLFHYYDKDFNNEADTPDNFQSRRPNTSFCFLDIRSPGLGDTAMYLCATSRVNSPNEKLFFGSGTQLSVL.

The V and J genes are TRBV6-1 and TRBJ1-2; no firm D call. Trimming cost V 2 bases and J 5 bases, with 18 bases left between them. Per the germline V gene, CDR1 is MNHNS and CDR2 is SASEGT. This CDR3 region has 16 residues. The DNA for the CDR3 is TGTGCCAGCAGTGAAATTTACGATGTCCGCCGGTATGGCTACACCTTC. It is translated as CASSEIYDVRRYGYTF.

The chain recombines TRBV9 with TRBJ1-1; a weak D match, TRBD1 (6 bases). The CDR3 runs to 15 residues. V was clipped by 6 bases and J by 0 bases, with 15 bases between them. Germline assignment: CDR1 SGDLS and CDR2 YYNGEE. CDR3 protein: CASTSNRDMNTEAFF. CDR3 sequence (DNA): TGTGCCAGCACCTCAAATCGGGACATGAACACTGAAGCTTTCTTT.

The V call is TRBV7-2, the J call TRBJ1-5; maybe TRBD1 (6 bases). Germline V gives CDR1 SGHTA, CDR2 FQGNSA. Trimming took 5 bases from V and 9 from J, leaving 14 bases between them. The CDR3 length is 13 residues. The CDR3 nucleotides are TGTGCCAGCAGCCAAGACAGGACTCGGCCCCAGCATTTT. Amino acids: CASSQDRTRPQHF. Full variable domain (outside the CDR3, taken from reference TRBV7-2 and TRBJ1-5): GAGVSQSPSNKVTEKGKDVELRCDPISGHTALYWYRQSLGQGLEFLIYFQGNSAPDKSGLPSDRFSAERTGGSVSTLTIQRTQQEDSAVYLCASSQDRTRPQHFGDGTRLSIL.

This clone was counted once. Here the CDR3 reads CASSYGRVYGYTF. The CDR3 coding sequence is TGTGCCAGCAGTTATGGCAGGGTCTATGGCTACACCTTC. V and J are TRBV6-2 or TRBV6-3 and TRBJ1-2; D is perhaps TRBD1 (5 bases). The CDR3 runs to 13 residues. Germline V gene lookup returns CDR1 MNHEY and CDR2 SVGEGT. V was cut by 3 bases and J by 4 bases, with 9 bases left in between.

The chain joins TRBV18 to TRBJ2-3, with D possibly being TRBD1 (6 bases). The CDR3 is 16 residues long. Trimming cost V 2 bases and J 4 bases, with 16 bases left between them. CDR1 is KGHSH and CDR2 is LQKENI in the germline V gene. The DNA for the CDR3 is TGTGCCAGCTCACCAGGGTCCGGTTGGGGGCCAGATACGCAGTATTTT. Its translation: CASSPGSGWGPDTQYF.

This clone was found a few times. The V call is TRBV30, the J call TRBJ2-5; 7 nucleotides agree with TRBD2. The germline V gene encodes CDR1 GTSNPN and CDR2 SVGIG (reference sequence). The CDR3 extends over 12 amino acids. The trim removed 6 bases at V and 10 bases at J, leaving 11 bases unmatched. The DNA for the CDR3 is TGTGCCTGCGGGGGACTGGCGGGGGACCAGTACTTC. This translates into CACGGLAGDQYF.

This clone was seen a handful of times. The chain recombines TRBV27 with TRBJ1-2; tentatively, D is TRBD1 (6 bases). The CDR3 is 15 amino acids. CDR1 MNHEY and CDR2 SMNVEV come from the germline V gene (reference sequence). The germline V and J ends were trimmed by 1 base and 4 bases, with 13 bases remaining between them. CDR3 sequence reads: CASSLYGGPGYGYTF. For the CDR3, the DNA is TGTGCCAGCAGTTTATATGGGGGCCCGGGCTATGGCTACACCTTC.

The rearrangement links TRBV4-1 to TRBJ1-2, with no clear D. There are 14 residues in the CDR3. Germline V gene sequence: CDR1 MGHRA, CDR2 YSYEKL. Trimming took off 1 base at V and 0 bases at J, with 6 bases between the two ends. CDR3 coding DNA: TGCGCCAGCAGCCAAGTAGTTTCTAACTATGGCTACACCTTC. It yields the protein CASSQVVSNYGYTF.

This chain uses TRBV7-9 with TRBJ2-3, with 7 bases matching TRBD2. Looked up from germline, CDR1 is SEHNR and CDR2 is FQNEAQ (reference sequence). This CDR3 contains 16 residues. The V and J ends lost 8 bases and 0 bases, in that order; junction bases with no gene match: 11. The CDR3 sequence: CASWRLSGGSTDTQYF. Here the CDR3 DNA reads TGTGCCAGCTGGCGTCTGTCGGGAGGCAGCACAGATACGCAGTATTTT.

The V and J genes are TRBV3-1 (or the pseudogene TRBV3-2) and TRBJ2-3, with TRBD2 matching 9 bases. Germline V lookup: CDR1 LGHDT, CDR2 YNNKEL (reference sequence). The CDR3 has 14 residues. Trimming cost V 3 bases and J 12 bases; bases outside gene matches: 10. CDR3: CASSQGGRAYIQYF. The CDR3, as DNA: TGTGCCAGCAGCCAGGGCGGGAGGGCCTATATTCAGTATTTT.

This chain joins TRBV11-2 and TRBJ2-7; possible D gene TRBD1, 5 bases. The CDR3 loop spans 12 amino acids. Germline V gene lookup returns CDR1 SGHAT and CDR2 FQNNGV. Trimming stripped 5 bases from V and 0 bases from J, with 5 bases between. CDR3 amino acids: CASSDSSYEQYF. DNA for the CDR3: TGTGCCAGCAGCGACAGCTCCTACGAGCAGTACTTC. Using reference TRBV11-2 and TRBJ2-7 for the parts outside the CDR3, the full variable domain is EAGVAQSPRYKIIEKRQSVAFWCNPISGHATLYWYQQILGQGPKLLIQFQNNGVVDDSQLPKDRFSAERLKGVDSTLKIQPAKLEDSAVYLCASSDSSYEQYFGPGTRLTVT.

Only a few counts were recorded for this clone. The chain uses TRBV2 and TRBJ1-2; maybe TRBD1 (6 bases). Germline V gene data show CDR1 as SNHLY and CDR2 as FYNNEI. V lost 8 bases, J lost 0 bases, and 25 bases lay in between. This CDR3 comprises 18 residues. Here the CDR3 DNA reads TGTGCCAGCTGGTCCACCTCGACAGGAAAGTTAGCTAACTATGGCTACACCTTC. As protein: CASWSTSTGKLANYGYTF.

The chain employs TRBV28 and TRBJ2-3, with TRBD2 matching over 12 bases. V trimming: 2 bases; J trimming: 4 bases; junction bases outside the gene matches: 7. Germline CDR1 reads MDHEN; CDR2 reads SYDVKM. CDR3 length equals 17 residues. The CDR3 loop reads CASSLLLAGGGSDTQYF. CDR3 in DNA: TGTGCCAGCAGTTTACTCCTAGCGGGAGGGGGCTCAGATACGCAGTATTTT.

The rearrangement joins TRBV12-5 to TRBJ1-5, with 10 bases identical to TRBD1. V gave up 4 bases and J gave up 10 bases; unmatched junction bases: 10. Germline CDR1 reads LGHNT; CDR2 reads FRNRAP. The CDR3 is 15 amino acids. Here the CDR3 DNA reads TGTGCTAGTGGTTCAGACCGGGACAGGGGACATCCCCAGCATTTT. It specifies CASGSDRDRGHPQHF.

The V call is TRBV28, the J call TRBJ2-4, with 9 nucleotides matching TRBD1. The CDR3 length is 14 residues. Germline values: CDR1 MDHEN, CDR2 SYDVKM. After removal of 7 bases from V and 8 bases from J, the junction contained 9 bases not matched to a gene. The CDR3 sequence is CASTPPDRGDIQYF. CDR3 bases: TGTGCCAGCACCCCCCCGGACAGGGGCGACATTCAGTACTTC.

The chain couples TRBV12-3 or TRBV12-4 to TRBJ1-1, with D uncertain. Deletions cut 1 base from V and 5 bases from J, with 8 bases between. CDR3 length: 13 amino acids. The chain's CDR3 is CASSLDWRTEAFF. The CDR3 bases are TGTGCCAGCAGTTTAGATTGGCGGACTGAAGCTTTCTTT.

In DNA form, the CDR3 reads TGTGCCAGTAGTTCCCTACTGACAGGGGGCAGCGAGACCCAGTACTTC. It specifies CASSSLLTGGSETQYF. The chain has TRBV19 and TRBJ2-5, with 10 bases lining up with TRBD1. The germline V gene has CDR1 LNHDA and CDR2 SQIVND (reference sequence). V shed 5 bases and J 5 bases; nucleotides not matched to a gene: 11. The CDR3 consists of 16 residues.

This clone was counted once. The genes are TRBV11-2 and TRBJ1-5, with 7 nucleotides matching TRBD1. CDR1 and CDR2 (germline): SGHAT, FQNNGV. The J segment lost 4 bases and the V segment lost 4 bases, leaving 4 bases of the junction unmatched. This CDR3 region has 14 residues. CDR3 nucleotide sequence: TGTGCCAGCAGCTCGGGACAGTATAATCAGCCCCAGCATTTT. Translating gives CASSSGQYNQPQHF.

The chain is built from TRBV7-3 and TRBJ2-5; D is perhaps TRBD2 (5 bases). This CDR3 is built from 16 residues. Germline V gene lookup returns CDR1 SGHTA and CDR2 FQGTGA. V was pared by 5 bases and J by 5 bases, with 21 bases between. DNA for the CDR3: TGTGCCAGCAGCGCCCAACCGGTCGGGGTTGTGGAGACCCAGTACTTC. Residues: CASSAQPVGVVETQYF.

This chain joins TRBV28 and TRBJ2-5, with 7 bases identical to TRBD1. The V segment lost 3 bases and the J segment 4 bases; nucleotides outside the gene matches: 2. The CDR3 runs to 13 residues. Germline V lookup: CDR1 MDHEN, CDR2 SYDVKM. The chain's CDR3 is CASSFRGLETQYF. The CDR3 DNA sequence: TGTGCCAGCAGTTTCAGGGGGTTAGAGACCCAGTACTTC.

The J gene is TRBJ2-1, the V gene TRBV5-4, with TRBD1 identical over 10 bases. The junction had 2 bases not matched to a gene; V was cut back by 5 bases and J by 0 bases. This CDR3 contains 15 residues. CDR1 is SGHNT and CDR2 is YYREEE in the germline V gene (reference sequence). This CDR3 is CASRRTGGSYNEQFF. CDR3 coding DNA: TGTGCCAGCAGGAGGACAGGGGGCTCCTACAATGAGCAGTTCTTC. Filled out from reference TRBV5-4 and TRBJ2-1, the complete variable domain reads ETGVTQSPTHLIKTRGQQVTLRCSSQSGHNTVSWYQQALGQGPQFIFQYYREEENGRGNFPPRFSGLQFPNYSSELNVNALELDDSALYLCASRRTGGSYNEQFFGPGTRLTVL.